Below, 3 T cell receptor beta chains from the same sample are listed, as sequenced in a study of T cell responses to AZD1222 COVID-19 vaccine. Sequencing was performed with immunoSEQ multiplex PCR; in TCRdb, only in-frame clones are kept and a portion is missing. The sample lists approximately 100,000 clones, around 83% occurring once. Specimen: peripheral blood, collected on day 0 of AZD1222 vaccination. The receptor set was obtained from an adult in good health.

This rearrangement joins TRBV7-9 to TRBJ1-2; tentatively, D is TRBD1 (6 bases). Trimming took 5 bases from V and 1 from J, leaving 14 bases between them. The CDR3 loop spans 15 amino acids. The germline gives CDR1 SEHNR, CDR2 FQNEAQ (reference sequence). The CDR3, as DNA: TGTGCCAGCAGCCACATCCCGGACAGTAACTATGGCTACACCTTC. This translates into CASSHIPDSNYGYTF.

The J gene is TRBJ2-7, the V gene TRBV18; tentative D call: TRBD1 (5 bases). The CDR3 is made up of 14 amino acids. The V gene lost 3 bases and the J gene lost 3 bases, with 12 bases spanning the gap. CDR1 KGHSH and CDR2 LQKENI come from the germline V gene. For the CDR3, the DNA is TGTGCCAGCTCACCGGACGCAGGGATCTACGAGCAGTACTTC. Translation: CASSPDAGIYEQYF.

This rearrangement joins TRBV30 to TRBJ2-7; TRBD1 aligns across 9 bases. There are 13 residues in the CDR3. V trimming: 3 bases; J trimming: 3 bases; junction bases outside the gene matches: 3. CDR1 is GTSNPN, CDR2 SVGIG, per germline (reference sequence). The CDR3 DNA reads as TGTGCCTGGAGCCGGGACAGGGACTACGAGCAGTACTTC. This translates into CAWSRDRDYEQYF. Filled out from reference TRBV30 and TRBJ2-7, the complete variable domain reads SQTIHQWPATLVQPVGSPLSLECTVEGTSNPNLYWYRQAAGRGLQLLFYSVGIGQISSEVPQNLSASRPQDRQFILSSKKLLLSDSGFYLCAWSRDRDYEQYFGPGTRLTVT.